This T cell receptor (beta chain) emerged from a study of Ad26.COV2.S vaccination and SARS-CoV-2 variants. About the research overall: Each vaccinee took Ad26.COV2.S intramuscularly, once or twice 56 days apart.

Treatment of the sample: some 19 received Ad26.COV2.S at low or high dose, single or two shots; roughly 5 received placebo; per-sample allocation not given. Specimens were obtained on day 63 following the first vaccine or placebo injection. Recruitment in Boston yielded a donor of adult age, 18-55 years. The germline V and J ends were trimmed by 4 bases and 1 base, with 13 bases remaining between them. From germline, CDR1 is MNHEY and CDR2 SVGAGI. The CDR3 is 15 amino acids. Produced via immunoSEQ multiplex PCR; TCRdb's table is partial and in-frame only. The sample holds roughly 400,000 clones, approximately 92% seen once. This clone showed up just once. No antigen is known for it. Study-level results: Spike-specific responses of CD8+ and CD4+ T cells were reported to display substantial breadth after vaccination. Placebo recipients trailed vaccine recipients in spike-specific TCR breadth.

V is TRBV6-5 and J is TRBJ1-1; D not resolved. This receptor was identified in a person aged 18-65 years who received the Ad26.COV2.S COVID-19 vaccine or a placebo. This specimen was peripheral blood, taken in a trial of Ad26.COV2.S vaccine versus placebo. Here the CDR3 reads CASSFIRVANTEAFF. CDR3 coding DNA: TGTGCCAGCAGTTTTATCAGAGTGGCGAACACTGAAGCTTTCTTT.